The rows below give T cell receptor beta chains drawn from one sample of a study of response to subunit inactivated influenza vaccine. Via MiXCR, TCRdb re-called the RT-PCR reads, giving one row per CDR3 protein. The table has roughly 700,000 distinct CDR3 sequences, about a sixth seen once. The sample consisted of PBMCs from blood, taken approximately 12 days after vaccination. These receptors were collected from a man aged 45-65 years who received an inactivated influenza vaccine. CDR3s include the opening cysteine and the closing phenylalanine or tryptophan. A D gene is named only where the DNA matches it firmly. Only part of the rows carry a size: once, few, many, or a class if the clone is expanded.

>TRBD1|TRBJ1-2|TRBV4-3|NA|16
TGCGCCAGCAGCCAAGATTGGACAGGGGGCTCTTATGGCTACACCTTC
CASSQDWTGGSYGYTF
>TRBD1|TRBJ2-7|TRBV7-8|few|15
TGTGCCAGCAGCTTGTTACAGGGGGGCTCCTACGAGCAGTACTTC
CASSLLQGGSYEQYF
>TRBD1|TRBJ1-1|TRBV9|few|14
TGTGCCAGCAGCGTAGCTACAGGGGTTACTGAAGCTTTCTTT
CASSVATGVTEAFF
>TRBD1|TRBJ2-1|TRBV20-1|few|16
TGCAGTGCTAGACAAATGCCGGGACAGGATTACAATGAGCAGTTCTTC
CSARQMPGQDYNEQFF
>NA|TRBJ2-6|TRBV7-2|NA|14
TGTGCCAGCAGCGAAAGGACAGGGGCCAACGTCCTGACTTTC
CASSERTGANVLTF
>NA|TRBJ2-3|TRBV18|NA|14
TGTGCCAGCTCACCTCCCGCGGCTGTTGATACGCAGTATTTT
CASSPPAAVDTQYF
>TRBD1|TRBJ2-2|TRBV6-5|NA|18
TGTGCCAGCAGTTACCAATCCTCAGGGGGCACGAACACCGGGGAGCTGTTTTTT
CASSYQSSGGTNTGELFF
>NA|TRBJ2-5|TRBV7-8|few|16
TGTGCCAGCAGCTTAGCGGCGGGATCCACCACGGAGACCCAGTACTTC
CASSLAAGSTTETQYF
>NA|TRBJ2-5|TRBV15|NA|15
TGTGCCACCAGCAGAGTCGGACAGCCCCAAGAGACCCAGTACTTC
CATSRVGQPQETQYF
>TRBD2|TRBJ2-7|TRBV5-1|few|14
TGCGCCAGCAGCTTGACGGGACTACACAACGAGCAGTACTTC
CASSLTGLHNEQYF
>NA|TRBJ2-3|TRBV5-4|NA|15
TGTGCCAGCAGCTTGGACCTAGGAAGCACAGATACGCAGTATTTT
CASSLDLGSTDTQYF
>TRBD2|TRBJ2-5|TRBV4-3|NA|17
TGCGCCAGCAGCCAAGACGGTCCTAGCGGGAGCGGCGAGACCCAGTACTTC
CASSQDGPSGSGETQYF
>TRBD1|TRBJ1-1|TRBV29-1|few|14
TGCAGCGCAATGACAGGGTCACTGAACACTGAAGCTTTCTTT
CSAMTGSLNTEAFF
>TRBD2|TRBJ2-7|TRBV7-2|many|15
TGTGCCAGCAGCTTATCGCCGGGAGGGACTTACGAGCAGTACTTC
CASSLSPGGTYEQYF